This T cell receptor (beta chain) comes out of a study of regulatory T cells in long-lasting Graves disease. This CDR3 contains 16 residues. CDR1 and CDR2 from the germline V gene are SGHTA and FQGNSA. Trimming removed 1 base from V and 5 bases from J; junction bases left unmatched: 10. This clonotype has a count of ten or more. Arm-PCR of CDR3 regions and iRepertoire HTBI primers were the basis on which TCR beta libraries were built. In TCRdb, the multiplex PCR reads were re-called with MiXCR into one record per CDR3 protein. The repertoire holds 350,000 to 450,000 distinct CDR3 sequences, around 15% seen once, with 25% to 30% in the top ten. Time point described: newly diagnosed GD, antithyroid drugs for less than 3 months. From RNA extracted from PBMCs, the TCR library was made. Guidelines of the American Thyroid Association were used to diagnose Graves' disease. The same sample was also studied in work on T cells in Graves' hyperthyroidism and ophthalmopathy. From that study: The HTBI primer set was used in a first-round RT-PCR of the TCR CDR3. In the blood, most expanded thyroid clonotypes above 0.001 appeared as well. For ophthalmopathy, model prediction preceded onset by a median 6.5 months.

The sequence derives from a man aged 40-49 years with Graves disease. Sequenced material: peripheral blood mononuclear cells (PBMCs), taken at new diagnosis, from a patient treated with antithyroid drugs. The V gene is TRBV7-2, the J gene TRBJ2-7, with 8 positions matching TRBD2. The chain's CDR3 is CASSLGVGAGENEQYF. Here the CDR3 DNA reads TGTGCCAGCAGCTTAGGGGTTGGAGCGGGGGAAAACGAGCAGTACTTC.